These 18 T cell receptor beta chains originate from one sample sequenced in a study of regulatory dendritic cells for organ transplantation. Only in-frame clones appear in the TCRdb table, and some are missing; sequencing was by immunoSEQ multiplex PCR. The repertoire holds about 11,000 clones, with 75% as singletons. Sorted T cells were CFSE-labeled and cultured less than 6 days with allogeneic regulatory or mature dendritic cells at 1:10. No antigen is known for these receptors. Sequencing was done on a sample of memory CD4+ T cells from blood cultured with regulatory dendritic cells. The sample's subset: CD45RO+ memory T cells. All receptors derive from a human donor in good health.

The chain couples TRBV10-2 to TRBJ1-1; TRBD1 is a possible D gene (6 bases). Per germline, CDR1 WSHSY and CDR2 SAAADI. Trimming took 7 bases from V and 2 from J, leaving 11 bases between them. CDR3 length: 13 amino acids. The CDR3: CASMGAVNTEAFF. CDR3 bases: TGCGCCAGCATGGGGGCGGTAAACACTGAAGCTTTCTTT.

The gene calls are TRBV4-3 and TRBJ1-3, with no clear D. The CDR3 runs to 15 residues. Trimming shortened V by 4 bases and J by 2 bases, and 12 bases separated the two germline ends. Germline assignment: CDR1 LGHNA and CDR2 YSLEER. CDR3 protein: CASSPSAGAGNTIYF. DNA of the CDR3: TGCGCCAGCAGCCCATCCGCCGGGGCTGGAAACACCATATATTTT.

The rearrangement uses TRBV11-3 and TRBJ1-1; tentatively, D is TRBD1 (6 bases). Germline V gene lookup returns CDR1 SGHNT and CDR2 YENEEA. The CDR3 contains 13 residues. V was clipped by 5 bases and J by 9 bases, with 16 bases between them. In nucleotides, the CDR3 is TGTGCCAGCAGCCGATCTTGGACAGATCAAGCTTTCTTT. Amino acids: CASSRSWTDQAFF.

This clone appeared a single time. V gene TRBV11-3 combines with J gene TRBJ1-1, with D unresolved. CDR3 size: 14 residues. V lost 2 bases and J 0 bases, leaving 7 bases between the germline ends. Germline-derived CDR1 and CDR2 are SGHNT and YENEEA. Here the CDR3 reads CASSLNRMNTEAFF. The CDR3, as DNA: TGTGCCAGCAGCTTAAACAGAATGAACACTGAAGCTTTCTTT.

J is TRBJ1-6 and V is TRBV6-5; TRBD1 is a possible D gene (6 bases). The CDR3 covers 12 residues. Germline V gene sequence: CDR1 MNHEY, CDR2 SVGAGI. Trimming left V 9 bases short and J 6 bases short, with 9 bases between. This CDR3 is CASQDSNSPLHF. The CDR3 DNA follows: TGTGCCAGTCAGGACAGTAATTCACCCCTCCACTTT.

This clone is a singleton in its sample. The V gene is TRBV28, the J gene TRBJ1-2, with a possible D match to TRBD1 (5 bases). V was clipped by 6 bases and J by 8 bases, with 16 bases between them. The length of the CDR3 is 13 residues. CDR1 is MDHEN and CDR2 is SYDVKM in the germline V gene. The CDR3 spells CASRTDTQGGYTF. In DNA, the CDR3 is TGTGCCAGCAGAACCGACACCCAGGGAGGCTACACCTTC.

This rearrangement joins TRBV20-1 to TRBJ2-3; TRBD1 agrees at 7 bases. Germline CDR1 is DFQATT and CDR2 is SNEGSKA (reference sequence). The CDR3 has 11 residues. V shed 6 bases, J shed 7 bases, and the junction held 4 bases outside the gene matches. The CDR3 is CSAETGNTQYF. The CDR3, as DNA: TGCAGTGCCGAGACAGGGAATACGCAGTATTTT.

This clone was observed a few times. The gene calls are TRBV5-1 and TRBJ2-2; D is perhaps TRBD1 (6 bases). Germline CDR1 and CDR2: SGHRS and YFSETQ. This CDR3 region has 15 residues. V was clipped by 1 base and J by 2 bases, with 9 bases between them. CDR3 bases: TGCGCCAGCAGCTTGTGGGGACAAAACACCGGGGAGCTGTTTTTT. This translates into CASSLWGQNTGELFF.

This chain joins TRBV15 and TRBJ2-1, with 10 bases fitting TRBD2. The CDR3 covers 16 residues. Unmatched junction bases numbered 8, after V lost 0 bases and J lost 9 bases. Germline lookup yields CDR1 LNHNV and CDR2 YYDKDF (reference sequence). DNA for the CDR3: TGTGCCACCAGCAGAGAAGTGAAGCGGGGGGGAGGTGAGCAGTTCTTC. Encoded protein: CATSREVKRGGGEQFF.

Of note for this clone: Additional DNA sequences in this sample encode the identical CDR3. The chain combines TRBV6-1 with TRBJ1-5; the D gene is possibly TRBD1 (5 bases). Trimming pared 4 bases from V and 0 bases from J, leaving 7 bases between. CDR1 and CDR2 from the germline V gene are MNHNS and SASEGT. The CDR3 loop spans 14 amino acids. The CDR3 loop is CASSAGISNQPQHF. The CDR3 bases are TGTGCCAGCAGTGCAGGGATTAGCAATCAGCCCCAGCATTTT.

The V call is TRBV19, the J call TRBJ2-1, with 12 bases that match TRBD2. Trimming cost V 7 bases and J 2 bases; bases outside gene matches: 6. Germline values: CDR1 LNHDA, CDR2 SQIVND (reference sequence). The CDR3 contains 16 residues. The CDR3 spells CASTGGLAGTYNEQFF. In DNA, the CDR3 is TGTGCCAGTACTGGCGGACTAGCGGGGACCTACAATGAGCAGTTCTTC.

The rearrangement joins TRBV19 to TRBJ1-3; tentative D call: TRBD1 (5 bases). The CDR3 length is 15 residues. V lost 10 bases and J 0 bases, leaving 16 bases between the germline ends. CDR1 is LNHDA and CDR2 is SQIVND in the germline V gene (reference sequence). CDR3 DNA sequence: TGTGCCACCAAGCCCGGGGGATTCTCTGGAAACACCATATATTTT. It codes for CATKPGGFSGNTIYF.

The CDR3 spells CASSEASGNWQPQHF. CDR3 DNA sequence: TGTGCCAGCAGTGAAGCTTCGGGGAACTGGCAGCCCCAGCATTTT. This sequence joins TRBV2 and TRBJ1-5; D is unresolved. CDR1 SNHLY and CDR2 FYNNEI come from the germline V gene. This CDR3 spans 15 amino acids. The ends were cut back, 0 bases at V and 7 bases at J, with 13 bases in the middle.

The rearrangement uses TRBV9 and TRBJ1-5; D gene ambiguous. Per germline, CDR1 SGDLS and CDR2 YYNGEE. CDR3 length: 13 amino acids. V was clipped by 3 bases and J by 5 bases, with 9 bases between them. The CDR3 DNA reads as TGTGCCAGCAGCGCCGGGGAATATCAGCCCCAGCATTTT. This sequence encodes CASSAGEYQPQHF.

The chain combines TRBV7-9 with TRBJ1-4, with D tentatively TRBD1 (5 bases). CDR3 size: 15 residues. Germline assignment: CDR1 SEHNR and CDR2 FQNEAQ (reference sequence). The germline V and J ends were trimmed by 2 bases and 9 bases, with 16 bases remaining between them. The DNA for the CDR3 is TGTGCCAGCAGCTTAACTACATCAGGGCGGAAAAAACTGTTTTTT. Amino acids: CASSLTTSGRKKLFF.

The chain employs TRBV7-3 and TRBJ2-3; TRBD2 matches 9 bases. Per the germline V gene, CDR1 is SGHTA and CDR2 is FQGTGA. V trimming: 2 bases; J trimming: 5 bases; junction bases outside the gene matches: 8. CDR3 length: 16 amino acids. DNA of the CDR3: TGTGCCAGCAGCTTATTCGCGGGGGGGCTGGAAGATACGCAGTATTTT. It specifies CASSLFAGGLEDTQYF.

This chain joins TRBV2 and TRBJ2-2; TRBD2 matches at 7 bases. Germline values: CDR1 SNHLY, CDR2 FYNNEI. V lost 6 bases to trimming and J lost 5 bases; unmatched junction nucleotides: 6. The CDR3 is 14 residues long. The CDR3 is CASRSGVLTGELFF. The CDR3 nucleotides are TGTGCCAGCAGGAGCGGGGTACTTACCGGGGAGCTGTTTTTT.

The chain combines TRBV7-9 with TRBJ2-4; 7 nucleotides align to TRBD2. There are 12 residues in the CDR3. Germline V CDR1 and CDR2: SEHNR, FQNEAQ (reference sequence). Trimming cost V 4 bases and J 16 bases; bases outside gene matches: 10. The CDR3 region is CASSYGEGPRYF. The CDR3 bases are TGTGCCAGCAGCTATGGGGAGGGGCCCCGTTACTTC.